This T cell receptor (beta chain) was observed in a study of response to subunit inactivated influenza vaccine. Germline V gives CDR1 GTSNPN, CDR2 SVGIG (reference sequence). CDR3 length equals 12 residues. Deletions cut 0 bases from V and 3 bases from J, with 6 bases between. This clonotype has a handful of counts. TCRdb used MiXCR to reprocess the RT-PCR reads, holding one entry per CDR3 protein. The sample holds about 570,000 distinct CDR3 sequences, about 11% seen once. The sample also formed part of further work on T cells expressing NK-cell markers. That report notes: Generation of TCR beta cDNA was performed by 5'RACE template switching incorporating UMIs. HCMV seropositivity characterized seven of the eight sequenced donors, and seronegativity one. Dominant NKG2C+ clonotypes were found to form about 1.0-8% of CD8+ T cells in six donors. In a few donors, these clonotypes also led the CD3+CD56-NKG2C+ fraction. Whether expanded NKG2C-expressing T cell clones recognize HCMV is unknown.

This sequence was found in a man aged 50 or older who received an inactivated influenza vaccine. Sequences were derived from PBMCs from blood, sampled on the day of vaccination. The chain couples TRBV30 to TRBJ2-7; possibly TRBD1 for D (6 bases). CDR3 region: CAWSVDSYEQYF. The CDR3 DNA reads TGTGCCTGGAGTGTGGACAGCTACGAGCAGTACTTC.